Presented here are 7 T cell receptor beta chains from one specimen sequenced in a study of regulatory T cells in long-lasting Graves disease. Sample time point: persistent/refractory GD, antithyroid drugs over 5 years with positive TRAb. Scientists built the TCR library using RNA that was extracted from PBMCs. Arm-PCR with iRepertoire HTBI primers amplified the CDR3 regions for these TCR beta libraries. TCRdb reprocessed the multiplex PCR reads via MiXCR and lists one record per CDR3 protein. The data contain about 470,000 distinct CDR3 sequences, 20% to 25% of them singletons. The sample in question was peripheral blood mononuclear cells (PBMCs), obtained when the disease was refractory, from a patient treated with antithyroid drugs. The source of these receptors is a female donor with Graves disease.

The V call is TRBV28, the J call TRBJ2-7; 14 nucleotides agree with TRBD2. Germline lookup yields CDR1 MDHEN and CDR2 SYDVKM. V was clipped by 3 bases and J by 7 bases; unmatched bases: 5. The CDR3 extends over 15 amino acids. The CDR3 nucleotides read TGTGCCAGCAGTTTGACTAGCGGGAGGGTATGGGAGCAGTACTTC. It specifies CASSLTSGRVWEQYF.

As to this clonotype: A much larger clone lies a single base off, so this may be a read error. The rearrangement uses TRBV6-2 or TRBV6-3 and TRBJ2-3; 10 nucleotides align to TRBD1. The CDR3 sequence is 14 residues long. The V gene's germline CDR1 is MNHEY and CDR2 SVGEGT. This CDR3 reads CASRTGGGRTESFF. The DNA for the CDR3 is TGTGCCAGCAGGACAGGGGGCGGAAGAACTGAATCTTTCTTT.

This clonotype was picked up many times. The rearrangement links TRBV2 to TRBJ1-1; D gene uncertain. Trimming left V 5 bases short and J 0 bases short, with 16 bases between. CDR3 length: 16 residues. Looked up from germline, CDR1 is SNHLY and CDR2 is FYNNEI. In nucleotides, the CDR3 is TGTGCCAGCAGTCCAAAGGCCCTAGGGATGAACACTGAAGCTTTCTTT. Translation gives CASSPKALGMNTEAFF.

In this sample, this clonotype turned up many times. The chain links TRBV20-1 to TRBJ2-5; D remains unclear. The CDR3 has 16 residues. Germline values: CDR1 DFQATT, CDR2 SNEGSKA (reference sequence). V was clipped by 5 bases and J by 4 bases, with 23 bases between them. The CDR3 DNA reads as TGCAGTGCTCCCTATTCCTCGCCGCCTGCTATAGAGACCCAGTACTTC. It yields the protein CSAPYSSPPAIETQYF.

The chain carries TRBV30 and TRBJ2-3, with D possibly TRBD2 on 6 matching bases. The CDR3 runs 13 residues. V shed 8 bases and J shed 7 bases, with 19 bases lying between them. Germline V gives CDR1 GTSNPN, CDR2 SVGIG (reference sequence). The CDR3 region is CAATVRGSNTQYF. CDR3 in DNA: TGTGCCGCAACAGTGCGGGGTTCAAATACGCAGTATTTT.

This clonotype showed up just a few times. The chain has TRBV11-2 and TRBJ1-3; D gene uncertain. V lost 1 base, J lost 0 bases, and 7 bases lay in between. CDR3 length: 15 amino acids. Germline V gene data show CDR1 as SGHAT and CDR2 as FQNNGV. The CDR3 region is CASSLALSSGNTIYF. CDR3 DNA: TGTGCCAGCAGCTTAGCACTGAGCTCTGGAAACACCATATATTTT.

This clonotype came up many times. The rearrangement links TRBV2 to TRBJ2-5; 14 bases align to TRBD2. Germline V gene data show CDR1 as SNHLY and CDR2 as FYNNEI. This CDR3 is built from 18 residues. The trim removed 3 bases at V and 4 bases at J, leaving 10 bases unmatched. The CDR3 sequence: CASSDGTSGRRAGETQYF. DNA for the CDR3: TGTGCCAGCAGTGACGGGACTAGCGGGAGAAGGGCGGGAGAGACCCAGTACTTC.